This T cell receptor beta chain is from a study of blood T cell repertoires in COVID-19. As for the study in general: Sample material is recorded as cDNA or gDNA derived from T cells, B-cell-depleted T cells, or PBMCs.

Here immunoSEQ multiplex PCR was the method, and the copy in TCRdb shows in-frame clones only, minus some. This sample has some 140,000 clones, with over 60% found just once. The V gene lost 2 bases and the J gene lost 7 bases, with 10 bases spanning the gap. CDR1 is MGHRA, CDR2 YSYEKL, per germline. The CDR3 is 13 residues long. The source of this sequence is a man at least 80 years old with acute or convalescent COVID-19. The gene calls are TRBV4-1 and TRBJ2-3, with D tentatively TRBD2 (6 bases). The sequenced sample consisted of peripheral blood. The DNA for the CDR3 is TGCGCCAGCAGCCAACCGGGACTTTATACGCAGTATTTT. Its translation is CASSQPGLYTQYF.